This T cell receptor beta chain came from a study of T cell repertoires in cytomegalovirus infection. Study at large: Signatures in public TCR beta sequences pointed to both CMV infection and matching HLA type.

A single record per CDR3 protein comes from TCRdb applying MiXCR to the reads. The table includes 200,000 to 250,000 distinct CDR3 sequences, around 12% detected once. Regarding the study as a whole: HLA-C-restricted CMV clonotypes gave the most frequent clonotype in two of eight donors.

Concerning this clonotype itself: Its specificity is unknown.

This TCR was sampled from a human donor in good health (CMV status not recorded). Some clones in this sample may be carry-over from other donors' samples. The sample comprised PBMCs.

CDR3: CASSFGTGEQPQHF. The CDR3 DNA is TGCGCCAGCAGCTTCGGGACAGGGGAACAGCCCCAGCATTTT. The chain couples TRBV5-1 to TRBJ1-5, with 10 bases fitting TRBD1. Germline assignment: CDR1 SGHRS and CDR2 YFSETQ. The V and J ends lost 2 bases and 7 bases, in that order; junction bases with no gene match: 3. The CDR3 has 14 amino acids.